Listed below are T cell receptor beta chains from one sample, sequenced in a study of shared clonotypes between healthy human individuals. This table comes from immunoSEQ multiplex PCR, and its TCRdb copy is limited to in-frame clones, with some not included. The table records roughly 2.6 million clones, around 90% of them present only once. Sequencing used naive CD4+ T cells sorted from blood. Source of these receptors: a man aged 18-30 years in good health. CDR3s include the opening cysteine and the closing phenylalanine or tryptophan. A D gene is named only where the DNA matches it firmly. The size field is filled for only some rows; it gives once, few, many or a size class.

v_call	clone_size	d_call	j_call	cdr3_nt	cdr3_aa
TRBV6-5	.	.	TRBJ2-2	TGTGCCACCATAGGGGCTGTCGGGGAGCTGTTTTTT	CATIGAVGELFF
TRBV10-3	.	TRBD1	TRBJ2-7	TGTGCCACAACAGGGGGCTACGAGCAGTACTTC	CATTGGYEQYF
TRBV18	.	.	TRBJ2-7	TGTGCCAGCTCACCACCGGTTAAGGGTTCGATCCCCTACGAGCAGTACTTC	CASSPPVKGSIPYEQYF
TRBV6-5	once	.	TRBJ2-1	TGTGCCAGCAGTTACGGGGGGTACAGGGAGCAGTTCTTC	CASSYGGYREQFF
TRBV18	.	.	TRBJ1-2	TGTGCCAGCTCACCAGGGGCTGGAGACTATGGCTACGCCTTC	CASSPGAGDYGYAF
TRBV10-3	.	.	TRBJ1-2	TGTGCCATCGACGGGTCGAATGGCTACACCTTC	CAIDGSNGYTF
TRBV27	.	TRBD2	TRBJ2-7	TGTGCCAGCAGCCTTACTAGCGGGGAGTCCTACGAGCAGTACTTC	CASSLTSGESYEQYF
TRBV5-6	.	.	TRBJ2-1	TGTGCCAGCAGCTTGGTGGGAGGGGGAGGAAATGAGCAGTTCTTC	CASSLVGGGGNEQFF
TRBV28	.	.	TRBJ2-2	TGTGCCAGCAGTTTGCAGGGCCCCGGGGAGCTGTTTTTT	CASSLQGPGELFF
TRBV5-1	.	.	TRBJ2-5	TGCGCCAGCAGCTTGGTTCTGGATGGACAAGAGACCCAGTACTTC	CASSLVLDGQETQYF
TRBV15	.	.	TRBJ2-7	TGTGCCACCAGCAGAGATAGAATTTACGAGCAGTACTTC	CATSRDRIYEQYF
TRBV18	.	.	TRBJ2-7	TGTGCCAGCTCACCCCGGCAGAGCTCCTACGAGCAGTACTTC	CASSPRQSSYEQYF
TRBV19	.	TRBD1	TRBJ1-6	TGTGCCAGTAGTACCCCCCAGGGGGCCTCCTATAATTCACCCCTCCACTTT	CASSTPQGASYNSPLHF
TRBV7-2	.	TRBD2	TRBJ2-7	TGTGCCAGCGCCAGTCTAGCGGGAGGGCAGGGCGAGCAGTACTTC	CASASLAGGQGEQYF
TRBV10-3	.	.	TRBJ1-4	TGTGCCATCAGTGAGAAGTTTGGGGGAGTAAGTGAAAAACTGTTTTTT	CAISEKFGGVSEKLFF
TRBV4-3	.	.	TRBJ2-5	TGCGCCAGCAGCCAGGGGCTTAACAAAGAGACCCAGTACTTC	CASSQGLNKETQYF
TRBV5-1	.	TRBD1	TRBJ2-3	TGCGCCAGCAGCTTGGAGGGACAGATCACAGATACGCAGTATTTT	CASSLEGQITDTQYF
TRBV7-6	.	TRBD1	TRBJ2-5	TGTGCCAGCAGCCGACAGGGGGCTAGAGAGACCCAGTACTTC	CASSRQGARETQYF
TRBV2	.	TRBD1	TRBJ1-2	TGTGCCAGCAGTCCTCAGGGGGCGGGCTACACCTTC	CASSPQGAGYTF
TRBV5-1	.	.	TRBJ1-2	TGCGCCAGCAGAACAGGGTCGGACTATGGCTACACCTTC	CASRTGSDYGYTF
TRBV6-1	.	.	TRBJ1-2	TGTGCCAGCTCCGAGTCTAAGGACTATGGCTACACCTTC	CASSESKDYGYTF
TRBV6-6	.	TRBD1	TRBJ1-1	TGTGCCAGCACCAGAGGGAGTTGGCAGGGGGCGTTTTCAGCTTTCTTT	CASTRGSWQGAFSAFF
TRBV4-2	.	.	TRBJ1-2	TGTGCCAGCAGCCAAGAAATACGTGGCTACACCTTC	CASSQEIRGYTF
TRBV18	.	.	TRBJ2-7	TGTGCCAGCTCACCACCGAAGGCAGATGCCACCTACGAGCAGTACTTC	CASSPPKADATYEQYF
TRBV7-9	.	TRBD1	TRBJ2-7	TGTGCCAGCAGCCCTGACAGGGGGGCTTACTACGAGCAGTACTTC	CASSPDRGAYYEQYF
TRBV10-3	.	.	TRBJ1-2	TGTGCCATCAGTGAGCCAGGGTATGGCTACACCTTC	CAISEPGYGYTF
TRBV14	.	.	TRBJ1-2	TGTGCCAGCAGCCAGATAGGGGGGCAGTCCTTGTCTGGCTACACCTTC	CASSQIGGQSLSGYTF
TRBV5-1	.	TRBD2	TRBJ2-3	TGCGCCAGCTCGGGACTAGCGACAGATACGCAGTATTTT	CASSGLATDTQYF
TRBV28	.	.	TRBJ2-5	TGTGCCAGCAGTTCTCCCGCGGGGCGAGGGGAGACCCAGTACTTC	CASSSPAGRGETQYF
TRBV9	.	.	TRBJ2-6	TGTGCCAGCAGCGTAGAGGGCCGGCAAACAGTGGCGGGCAACGTCCTGACTTTC	CASSVEGRQTVAGNVLTF
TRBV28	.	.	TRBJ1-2	TGTGCCAGCATCGGCAGACTAGACTATGGCTACACCTTC	CASIGRLDYGYTF
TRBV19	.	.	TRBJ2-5	TGTGCCAGTAGTATCAGTAGCGCGTACCAAGAGACCCAGTACTTC	CASSISSAYQETQYF
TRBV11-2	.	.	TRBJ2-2	TGTGCCAGCAGCTTAGATGGGAGGAAGGGGGGGCTGTTTTTT	CASSLDGRKGGLFF
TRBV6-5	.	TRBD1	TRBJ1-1	TGTGCCAGCAGTTCCCGACAGGGGATGGGGGAAGCTTTCTTT	CASSSRQGMGEAFF
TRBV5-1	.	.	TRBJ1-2	TGCGCCAGCAGCTTGGAGGGGACGACCTATGGCTACACCTTC	CASSLEGTTYGYTF
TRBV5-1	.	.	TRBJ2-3	TGCGCCAGCAGCTCGGGGCTGGTGAGAAGCACAGATACGCAGTATTTT	CASSSGLVRSTDTQYF
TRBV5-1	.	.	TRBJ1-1	TGCGCCAGCAGCCCAAGCATACTGAACACTGAAGCTTTCTTT	CASSPSILNTEAFF
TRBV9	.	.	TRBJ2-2	TGTGCCAGCAGCACGGGACCCACCGGGGAGCTGTTTTTT	CASSTGPTGELFF
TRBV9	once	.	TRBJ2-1	TGTGCCAGCAGCGTAGAGACTAATCCCTACAATGAGCAGTTCTTC	CASSVETNPYNEQFF
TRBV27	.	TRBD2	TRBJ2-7	TGTGCCAGCAGTTTAGCTAGCGGGAGGGCCTACGAGCAGTACTTC	CASSLASGRAYEQYF
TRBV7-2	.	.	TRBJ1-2	TGTGCCAGCAGCTTATTCGGGCTGATGGCCTATGGCTACACCTTC	CASSLFGLMAYGYTF
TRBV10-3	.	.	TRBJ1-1	TGTGCCATCAGGGACGGGCGAGGGAACACTGAAGCTTTCTTT	CAIRDGRGNTEAFF
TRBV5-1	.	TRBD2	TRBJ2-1	TGCGCCAGCAGCCCCCGGGCGGGGGGGTACAATGAGCAGTTCTTC	CASSPRAGGYNEQFF
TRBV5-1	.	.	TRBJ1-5	TGCGCCAGCAGCCTAGAAGGGGGTCAGCCCCAGCATTTT	CASSLEGGQPQHF
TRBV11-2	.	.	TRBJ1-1	TGTGCCAGCAGCTTCTCGGCATCGAACACTGAAGCTTTCTTT	CASSFSASNTEAFF
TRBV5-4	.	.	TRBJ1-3	TGTGCCAGCAGCCGGGACGGATACTCTGGAAACACCATATATTTT	CASSRDGYSGNTIYF
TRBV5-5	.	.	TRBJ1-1	TGTGCCAGCAAGACGGACGGTGAAGCTTTCTTT	CASKTDGEAFF
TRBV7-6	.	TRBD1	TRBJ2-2	TGTGCCAGCAGCTTATTTGGGACAGGAGATACCGGGGAGCTGTTTTTT	CASSLFGTGDTGELFF
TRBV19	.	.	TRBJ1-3	TGTGCCAGTAGTATCCCGGGCTGGATCTCTGGAAACACCATATATTTT	CASSIPGWISGNTIYF
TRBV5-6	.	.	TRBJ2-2	TGTGCCAGCAGCGGCTCCGGCAGGGGGAACACCGGGGAGCTGTTTTTT	CASSGSGRGNTGELFF
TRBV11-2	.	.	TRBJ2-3	TGTGCCAGCAGCTTCCCCGGCGGGGTGAGCACAGATACGCAGTATTTT	CASSFPGGVSTDTQYF